The next 30 T cell receptor beta chains were all read from a single sample in a study of T-cell reconstitution after alpha-beta-depleted transplantation in children. Preparation of the TCRbeta library was carried out with unique molecular identifiers. TCRdb called the PCR reads again in MiXCR, with one record for every CDR3 protein. Of fewer than 550,000 distinct CDR3 sequences in the sample, about an eighth were seen once. Sequences were derived from PBMCs, mostly from graft donor cells, sampled 180 days after TCRalphabeta/CD19-depleted stem cell transplant. These receptors originate from a female patient between 2 and 15 years old who had a stem cell transplant for aplastic anemia, so the T cells may come from the graft donor.

This clonotype has a handful of counts. This chain links TRBV11-2 with TRBJ2-1, with TRBD2 as a possible D gene (6 bases). CDR1 is SGHAT, CDR2 FQNNGV, per germline. V was shortened by 2 bases and J by 5 bases, with 13 bases between the two germline ends. The length of the CDR3 is 15 residues. In DNA, the CDR3 is TGTGCCAGCAGCTTACCGAAGACTAGTCACAATGAGCAGTTCTTC. This translates into CASSLPKTSHNEQFF.

A few counts support this clonotype. This chain uses TRBV20-1 with TRBJ2-7, with TRBD1 identical over 8 bases. Germline V gives CDR1 DFQATT, CDR2 SNEGSKA (reference sequence). This CDR3 spans 14 amino acids. The V and J ends lost 2 bases and 3 bases, in that order; junction bases with no gene match: 6. CDR3 nucleotide sequence: TGCAGTGCTAGAAGAAGGGACAGGCGCTACGAGCAGTACGTC. This sequence encodes CSARRRDRRYEQYV.

The chain combines TRBV4-3 with TRBJ2-6; D may be TRBD1 (5 bases). V lost 4 bases to trimming and J lost 0 bases, with 10 bases between them. The CDR3 is made up of 16 amino acids. Germline V gene lookup returns CDR1 LGHNA and CDR2 YSLEER. The CDR3 sequence is CASSRRTSSGANVLTF. The CDR3 DNA reads as TGCGCCAGCAGCCGACGGACAAGCTCTGGGGCCAACGTCCTGACTTTC.

There are many counts of this clonotype. The chain joins TRBV20-1 to TRBJ2-3, with 7 positions matching TRBD2. Germline-derived CDR1 and CDR2 are DFQATT and SNEGSKA (reference sequence). This CDR3 comprises 15 residues. The trim removed 1 base at V and 4 bases at J, leaving 8 bases unmatched. The CDR3 spells CSARVGGGPADTQYF. The CDR3 region has the DNA TGCAGTGCTAGAGTCGGGGGAGGGCCCGCAGATACGCAGTATTTT.

Worth noting for this clonotype: The limits of the CDR3 on the DNA are not certain, so only TCRdb's listed CDR3 is given. This chain joins TRBV7-6 and TRBJ2-1; the listed D gene, TRBD2, was not tested against the DNA. The CDR3 is 20 amino acids in total, end residues counted. Germline CDR1 and CDR2: SGHVS and FNYEAQ. CDR3 loop: CASSLVAGGNSRLAGEKQIF.

J is TRBJ2-6 and V is TRBV3-1, with TRBD1 matching over 10 bases. CDR3 length equals 18 residues. Germline CDR1 reads LGHDT; CDR2 reads YNNKEL (reference sequence). The V gene end was trimmed by 0 bases and the J gene end by 2 bases; junction bases not matched to a gene: 4. CDR3 sequence (DNA): TGTGCCAGCAGCCAAGAATTTGACAGGGGGCCTGGGGCCAACGTCCTGACTTTC. It specifies CASSQEFDRGPGANVLTF. The full variable domain, rest sourced from reference TRBV3-1 and TRBJ2-6, is DTAVSQTPKYLVTQMGNDKSIKCEQNLGHDTMYWYKQDSKKFLKIMFSYNNKELIINETVPNRFSPKSPDKAHLNLHINSLELGDSAVYFCASSQEFDRGPGANVLTFGAGSRLTVL.

This chain uses TRBV18 with TRBJ2-5, with D perhaps matching TRBD1 or TRBD2 (5 bases each). V gave up 3 bases and J gave up 5 bases, with 16 bases separating them. The CDR3 consists of 15 residues. Germline V gene data show CDR1 as KGHSH and CDR2 as LQKENI. The chain's CDR3 is CASSPRREGSETQYF. CDR3 DNA: TGTGCCAGCTCACCCCGACGAGAGGGGTCGGAGACCCAGTACTTC.

This clonotype showed up just a few times. The chain recombines TRBV6-1 with TRBJ1-2; 8 positions agree with TRBD1. This CDR3 contains 15 residues. Germline trimming cut 6 bases from V and 3 bases from J; bases unmatched to any gene: 9. The germline V gene has CDR1 MNHNS and CDR2 SASEGT. CDR3 residues: CASSRHPTGDYGYTF. The DNA of the CDR3 is TGTGCCAGCAGCCGACATCCGACAGGGGACTATGGCTACACCTTC.

This clonotype was observed a few times. The V gene is TRBV29-1, the J gene TRBJ2-3, with 14 bases aligning to TRBD2. This CDR3 is built from 18 residues. The ends lost 3 bases at V and 0 bases at J; junction bases unmatched: 8. Looked up from germline, CDR1 is SQVTM and CDR2 is ANQGSEA. The chain's CDR3 is CSVDQWGLAGDSTDTQYF. The CDR3 DNA sequence: TGCAGCGTTGATCAGTGGGGACTAGCGGGAGACAGCACAGATACGCAGTATTTT.

The rearrangement links TRBV27 to TRBJ2-3, with 7 bases aligning to TRBD2. The germline CDR1 and CDR2 sequences are MNHEY and SMNVEV (reference sequence). CDR3 length: 13 amino acids. V gave up 1 base and J gave up 10 bases; unmatched junction bases: 5. In DNA, the CDR3 is TGTGCCAGCAGTTTATTCGGAGCGGGGTCGCAGTATTTT. Amino acid sequence: CASSLFGAGSQYF.

The chain couples TRBV24-1 to TRBJ2-5; a weak D match, TRBD1 (6 bases). The V gene lost 5 bases and the J gene lost 4 bases, with 13 bases spanning the gap. CDR1 is KGHDR, CDR2 SFDVKD, per germline. The CDR3 length is 14 residues. CDR3 coding DNA: TGTGCCACCAGTGTCAGGGGCCACGGAGAGACCCAGTACTTC. It yields the protein CATSVRGHGETQYF.

The genes are TRBV4-1 and TRBJ2-2; the match to TRBD2 covers 10 bases. Germline-derived CDR1 and CDR2 are MGHRA and YSYEKL. Germline trimming cut 4 bases from V and 5 bases from J; bases unmatched to any gene: 7. This CDR3 region has 16 residues. CDR3 sequence (DNA): TGCGCCAGCAGCCGACAGACTAGCGGGTGGACCGGGGAGCTGTTTTTT. Translation gives CASSRQTSGWTGELFF.

This chain joins TRBV4-3 and TRBJ1-2; 7 bases are a match to TRBD1. CDR3 length: 16 residues. Germline CDR1 reads LGHNA; CDR2 reads YSLEER. J gave up 0 bases and V 1 base, and 5 bases lay outside the gene matches. The chain's CDR3 is CASSQVGQWTNYGYTF. Here the CDR3 DNA reads TGCGCCAGCAGCCAAGTGGGACAGTGGACTAACTATGGCTACACCTTC.

This clonotype was counted only a few times. The V and J genes are TRBV29-1 and TRBJ2-5; D gene ambiguous. Germline V gene data show CDR1 as SQVTM and CDR2 as ANQGSEA. Trimming took off 0 bases at V and 2 bases at J, with 7 bases between the two ends. The CDR3 is made up of 13 amino acids. The CDR3 bases are TGCAGCGTTGAAGATGTCAGGCAAGAGACCCAGTACTTC. Amino acid sequence: CSVEDVRQETQYF.

This clonotype has more than one count but fewer than ten. This sequence joins TRBV7-2 and TRBJ2-1; perhaps D is TRBD1 or TRBD2 (7 bases each). V was shortened by 2 bases and J by 9 bases, with 17 bases between the two germline ends. In germline, CDR1 is SGHTA, CDR2 FQGNSA. The CDR3 runs to 15 residues. CDR3 sequence reads: CASSLKGASGVEQFF. The CDR3 nucleotides read TGTGCCAGCAGCTTAAAGGGGGCTAGCGGAGTTGAGCAGTTCTTC.

This clonotype has more than one count but fewer than ten. V gene TRBV20-1 combines with J gene TRBJ1-1; tentative D call: TRBD1 (5 bases). Germline values: CDR1 DFQATT, CDR2 SNEGSKA (reference sequence). V shed 5 bases and J shed 7 bases, with 14 bases lying between them. The CDR3 sequence is 12 residues long. The CDR3 coding sequence is TGCAGTGCTCTCCTGCGGGGGATTGAAGCTTTCTTT. Translated, it gives CSALLRGIEAFF.

This clonotype showed up many times. The CDR3 loop is CAISEGDRDHEQFF. CDR3 coding DNA: TGTGCCATCAGTGAGGGTGACAGGGACCATGAGCAGTTCTTC. The chain uses TRBV10-3 and TRBJ2-1; TRBD1 matches at 7 bases. CDR3 size: 14 residues. Trimming at V came to 2 bases and at J to 8 bases, leaving 6 bases not matched to a gene. CDR1 is ENHRY, CDR2 SYGVKD, per germline.

This clonotype was counted only a few times. The gene calls are TRBV7-2 and TRBJ1-4; D perhaps matches TRBD1 (5 bases). The CDR3 is 15 amino acids. The V gene lost 6 bases and the J gene lost 3 bases, with 14 bases spanning the gap. The germline V gene has CDR1 SGHTA and CDR2 FQGNSA. The CDR3 region is CASRLTTAPNEKLFF. For the CDR3, the DNA is TGTGCCAGCAGGCTGACGACAGCACCTAATGAAAAACTGTTTTTT.

This clonotype has at least ten counts. V usage is TRBV25-1 and J usage is TRBJ1-6, with unresolved D. Trimming left V 2 bases short and J 10 bases short, with 6 bases between. Germline V CDR1 and CDR2: MGHDK, SYGVNS. This CDR3 has 12 amino acids. The CDR3 protein is CASSEGESPLHF. CDR3 in DNA: TGTGCCAGCAGTGAAGGAGAGTCACCCCTCCACTTT. Full variable domain (rest looked up from reference TRBV25-1 and TRBJ1-6): EADIYQTPRYLVIGTGKKITLECSQTMGHDKMYWYQQDPGMELHLIHYSYGVNSTEKGDLSSESTVSRIRTEHFPLTLESARPSHTSQYLCASSEGESPLHFGNGTRLTVT.

This clonotype was counted a few times. The rearrangement joins TRBV5-1 to TRBJ2-5; 7 bases fit TRBD1. V was clipped by 6 bases and J by 5 bases; unmatched bases: 10. The CDR3 has 14 residues. The germline V gene has CDR1 SGHRS and CDR2 YFSETQ. This CDR3 is CASTWRGGRETQYF. Written as DNA, the CDR3 is TGCGCCAGCACTTGGCGAGGGGGCCGGGAGACCCAGTACTTC.

This clonotype was detected a few times. The V and J genes are TRBV12-3 or TRBV12-4 and TRBJ1-4, with D unclear. Deletions cut 2 bases from V and 0 bases from J, with 16 bases between. The CDR3 sequence is 18 residues long. As DNA, the CDR3 is TGTGCCAGCAGTTTACCCCCGTGGAGAAAGACAACTAATGAAAAACTGTTTTTT. The encoded protein is CASSLPPWRKTTNEKLFF.

The chain recombines TRBV5-1 with TRBJ2-1; 14 bases match TRBD2. The J segment lost 9 bases and the V segment lost 4 bases, leaving 9 bases of the junction unmatched. Looked up from germline, CDR1 is SGHRS and CDR2 is YFSETQ. The CDR3 consists of 16 residues. The CDR3 DNA follows: TGCGCCAGCAGCAGACTAGCGGGAGGGCCGGGCGGTGAGCAGTTCTTC. It is translated as CASSRLAGGPGGEQFF.

V usage is TRBV12-3 or TRBV12-4 and J usage is TRBJ2-5, with D unclear. V lost 5 bases and J 2 bases, leaving 9 bases between the germline ends. The CDR3 runs 13 residues. DNA for the CDR3: TGTGCCAGCAGTCCTTTCAGACAAGAGACCCAGTACTTC. Protein: CASSPFRQETQYF.

The rearrangement links TRBV11-2 to TRBJ2-6; tentative D call: TRBD1 (5 bases). CDR3 length: 17 amino acids. V shed 0 bases and J shed 2 bases, with 11 bases lying between them. CDR1 and CDR2 (germline): SGHAT, FQNNGV. CDR3 DNA: TGTGCCAGCAGCTTAGATTTCCGACAGCCTGGGGCCAACGTCCTGACTTTC. Amino acids: CASSLDFRQPGANVLTF.

This clonotype has a handful of counts. The chain links TRBV20-1 to TRBJ1-2; a possible D gene is TRBD1 (6 bases). Germline V gene lookup returns CDR1 DFQATT and CDR2 SNEGSKA (reference sequence). V was shortened by 5 bases and J by 8 bases, with 36 bases between the two germline ends. The CDR3 spans 19 residues. The CDR3: CSARNWRLDRFHREKGYTF. The CDR3 DNA follows: TGCAGTGCTCGTAATTGGAGATTAGACAGGTTCCACCGGGAAAAGGGCTACACCTTC.

This sequence joins TRBV28 and TRBJ1-1; perhaps TRBD1 as D (5 bases). The V gene's germline CDR1 is MDHEN and CDR2 SYDVKM. CDR3 length equals 15 residues. The germline V and J ends were trimmed by 0 bases and 0 bases, with 8 bases remaining between them. CDR3 nucleotides: TGTGCCAGCAGTTTATGGAGGGGCGTGAACACTGAAGCTTTCTTT. Its translation: CASSLWRGVNTEAFF.

The V and J genes are TRBV6-5 and TRBJ1-4, with 10 nucleotides matching TRBD1. Germline V lookup: CDR1 MNHEY, CDR2 SVGAGI. The CDR3 covers 16 residues. V shed 0 bases, J shed 8 bases, and the junction held 6 bases outside the gene matches. In DNA form, the CDR3 reads TGTGCCAGCAGTTACTCTCCGGGGACAGGGGTAGAAAAACTGTTTTTT. Translated, it gives CASSYSPGTGVEKLFF.

The V and J genes are TRBV28 and TRBJ2-3, with 8 nucleotides matching TRBD1. Germline CDR1 reads MDHEN; CDR2 reads SYDVKM. The CDR3 sequence is 15 residues long. V shed 1 base and J 3 bases; nucleotides not matched to a gene: 3. Here the CDR3 reads CASSLYRGSTDTQYF. CDR3 coding DNA: TGTGCCAGCAGTTTATACAGGGGGAGTACAGATACGCAGTATTTT.

This clonotype occurred many times. This rearrangement joins TRBV10-3 to TRBJ1-6; 7 nucleotides align to TRBD1. V trimming: 4 bases; J trimming: 10 bases; junction bases outside the gene matches: 4. CDR1 and CDR2 (germline): ENHRY, SYGVKD. This CDR3 region has 13 residues. The CDR3: CAISGGGDSPLHF. CDR3 nucleotide sequence: TGTGCCATCAGTGGAGGGGGCGACTCACCCCTCCACTTT.

Only a few counts were recorded for this clonotype. The chain joins TRBV29-1 to TRBJ1-4, with D unresolved. This CDR3 contains 13 residues. From germline, CDR1 is SQVTM and CDR2 ANQGSEA. V lost 1 base and J lost 8, with 11 bases in between. The DNA for the CDR3 is TGCAGCGTTGAAGGTCCTTGGGAAGAAAAACTGTTTTTT. Protein: CSVEGPWEEKLFF.